The clone carrying this T cell receptor beta chain has more than one count but fewer than ten. The antigen is unknown. Cells sorted as Tregs were CD4+, CD25+ and CD127-/low. With V trimmed by 2 bases and J by 8 bases, 3 bases remained unmatched. Germline V gene sequence: CDR1 DFQATT, CDR2 SNEGSKA (reference sequence). The CDR3 loop spans 13 amino acids. Full-length variable regions came from constant-region reverse primers plus semi-nested Nested Universal Primer A PCR. TCRdb fed the 5' RACE reads into MiXCR, producing one record per CDR3 protein. In the table there are fewer than 65,000 distinct CDR3 sequences, 20% of which are singletons. General study results and limits: The TCR gene usage of tumor memory CD4+ T cells clustered together with blood and lymph node memory CD4+ cells and with lymph node naive CD4+ cells.

This chain connects TRBV20-1 to TRBJ2-1; 10 nucleotides align to TRBD2. This receptor was obtained from a female donor with breast cancer. Sequenced material: tumor-infiltrating Tregs sorted from the breast tumor. The CDR3 here is CSARQGLADEQFF. The CDR3, as DNA: TGCAGTGCTAGACAAGGACTAGCGGATGAGCAGTTCTTC.